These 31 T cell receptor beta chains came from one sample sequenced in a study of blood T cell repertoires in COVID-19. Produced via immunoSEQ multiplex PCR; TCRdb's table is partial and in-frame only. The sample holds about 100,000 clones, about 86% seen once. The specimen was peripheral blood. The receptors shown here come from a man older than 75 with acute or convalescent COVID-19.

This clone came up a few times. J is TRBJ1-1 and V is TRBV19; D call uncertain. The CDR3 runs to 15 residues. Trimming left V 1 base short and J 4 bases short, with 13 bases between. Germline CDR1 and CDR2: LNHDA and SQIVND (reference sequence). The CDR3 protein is CASSIVPGEGTEAFF. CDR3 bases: TGTGCCAGTAGTATAGTACCCGGAGAGGGCACTGAAGCTTTCTTT.

CDR3 bases: TGTGCCAGCTCAGGGACGACAGGGATGGGCTACACCTTC. It codes for CASSGTTGMGYTF. The chain employs TRBV18 and TRBJ1-2; TRBD1 matches 7 bases. Trimming removed 5 bases from V and 8 bases from J; junction bases left unmatched: 8. This CDR3 is built from 13 residues. CDR1 KGHSH and CDR2 LQKENI come from the germline V gene.

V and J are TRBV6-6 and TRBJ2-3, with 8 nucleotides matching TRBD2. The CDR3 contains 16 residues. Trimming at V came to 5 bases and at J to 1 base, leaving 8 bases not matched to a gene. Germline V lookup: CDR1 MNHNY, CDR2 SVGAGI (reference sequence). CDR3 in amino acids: CASSTSAGEGTDTQYF. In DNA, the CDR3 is TGTGCCAGCAGTACCTCAGCGGGAGAAGGCACAGATACGCAGTATTTT.

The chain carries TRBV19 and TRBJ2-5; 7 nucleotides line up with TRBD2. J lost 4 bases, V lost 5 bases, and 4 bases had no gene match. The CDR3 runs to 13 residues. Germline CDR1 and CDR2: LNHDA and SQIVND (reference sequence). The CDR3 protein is CASSPRTRETQYF. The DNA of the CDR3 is TGTGCCAGTAGTCCCCGGACTAGAGAGACCCAGTACTTC.

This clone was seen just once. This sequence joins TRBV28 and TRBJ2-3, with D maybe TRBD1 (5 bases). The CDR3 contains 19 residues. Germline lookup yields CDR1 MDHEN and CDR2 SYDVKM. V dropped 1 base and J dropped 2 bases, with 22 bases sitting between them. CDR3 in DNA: TGTGCCAGCAGTTTATCACGGCCCGGACCAGGGCGAGTCACAGATACGCAGTATTTT. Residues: CASSLSRPGPGRVTDTQYF.

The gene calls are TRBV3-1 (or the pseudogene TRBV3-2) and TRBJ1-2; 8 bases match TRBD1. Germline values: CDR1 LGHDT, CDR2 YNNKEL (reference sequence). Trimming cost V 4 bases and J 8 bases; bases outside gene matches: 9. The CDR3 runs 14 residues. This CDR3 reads CASSPLQGAGGYTF. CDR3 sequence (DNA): TGTGCCAGCAGCCCTCTCCAGGGGGCAGGGGGCTACACCTTC.

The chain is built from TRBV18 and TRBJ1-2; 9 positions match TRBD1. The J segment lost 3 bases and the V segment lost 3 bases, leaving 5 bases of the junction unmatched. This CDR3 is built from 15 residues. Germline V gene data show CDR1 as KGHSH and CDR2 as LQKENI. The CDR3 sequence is CASSPRTGADYGYTF. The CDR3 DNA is TGTGCCAGCTCACCGCGGACAGGGGCCGACTATGGCTACACCTTC.

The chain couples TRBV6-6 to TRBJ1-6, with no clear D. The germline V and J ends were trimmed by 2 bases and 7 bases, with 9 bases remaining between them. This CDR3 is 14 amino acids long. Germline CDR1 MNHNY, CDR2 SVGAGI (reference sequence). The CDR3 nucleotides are TGTGCCAGCAGTTACCGGGAGTACAATTCACCCCTCCACTTT. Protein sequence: CASSYREYNSPLHF.

The CDR3 region is CAGTRGHGNTIYF. CDR3 DNA sequence: TGTGCCGGGACGAGGGGACACGGAAACACCATATATTTT. The chain couples TRBV12-3 or TRBV12-4 to TRBJ1-3; tentatively, D is TRBD1 (6 bases). Trimming removed 11 bases from V and 4 bases from J, with 15 bases in between. The CDR3 runs to 13 residues.

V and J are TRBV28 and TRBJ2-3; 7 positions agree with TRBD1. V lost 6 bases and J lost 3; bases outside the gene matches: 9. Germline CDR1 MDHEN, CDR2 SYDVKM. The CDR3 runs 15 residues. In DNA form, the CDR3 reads TGTGCCAGCAGACCTGGAGGACAGGAGACAGATACGCAGTATTTT. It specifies CASRPGGQETDTQYF.

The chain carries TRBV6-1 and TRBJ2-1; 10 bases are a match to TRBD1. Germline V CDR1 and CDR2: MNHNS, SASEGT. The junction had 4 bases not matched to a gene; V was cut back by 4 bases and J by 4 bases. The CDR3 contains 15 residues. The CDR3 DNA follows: TGTGCCAGCAGTGCCCCGGGACAGGGGTACAATGAGCAGTTCTTC. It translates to CASSAPGQGYNEQFF.

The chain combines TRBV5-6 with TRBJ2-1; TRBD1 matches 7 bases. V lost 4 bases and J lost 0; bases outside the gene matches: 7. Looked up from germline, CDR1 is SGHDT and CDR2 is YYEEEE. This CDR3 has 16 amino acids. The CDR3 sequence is CASSLRAGGSYNEQFF. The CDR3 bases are TGTGCCAGCAGCCTTAGGGCAGGGGGCTCCTACAATGAGCAGTTCTTC.

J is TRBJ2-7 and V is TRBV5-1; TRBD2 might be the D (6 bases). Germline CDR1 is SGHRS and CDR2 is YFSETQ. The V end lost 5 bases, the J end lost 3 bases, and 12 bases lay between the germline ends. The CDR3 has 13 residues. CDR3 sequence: CASRTTGLYEQYF. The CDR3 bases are TGCGCCAGCAGGACGACGGGACTCTACGAGCAGTACTTC.

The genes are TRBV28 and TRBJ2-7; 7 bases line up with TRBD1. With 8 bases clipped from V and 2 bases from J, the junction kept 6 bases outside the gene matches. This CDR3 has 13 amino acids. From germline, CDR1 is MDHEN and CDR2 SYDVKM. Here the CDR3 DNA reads TGTGCCAGCTCCGGGACAGTAACCTACGAGCAGTACTTC. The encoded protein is CASSGTVTYEQYF. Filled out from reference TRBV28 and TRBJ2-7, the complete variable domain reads DVKVTQSSRYLVKRTGEKVFLECVQDMDHENMFWYRQDPGLGLRLIYFSYDVKMKEKGDIPEGYSVSREKKERFSLILESASTNQTSMYLCASSGTVTYEQYFGPGTRLTVT.

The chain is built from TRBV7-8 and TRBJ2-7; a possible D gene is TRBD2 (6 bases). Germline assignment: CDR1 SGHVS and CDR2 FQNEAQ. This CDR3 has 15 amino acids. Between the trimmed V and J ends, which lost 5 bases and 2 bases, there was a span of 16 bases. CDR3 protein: CASSANGGLPYEQYF. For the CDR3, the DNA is TGTGCCAGCAGCGCAAACGGGGGATTGCCCTACGAGCAGTACTTC.

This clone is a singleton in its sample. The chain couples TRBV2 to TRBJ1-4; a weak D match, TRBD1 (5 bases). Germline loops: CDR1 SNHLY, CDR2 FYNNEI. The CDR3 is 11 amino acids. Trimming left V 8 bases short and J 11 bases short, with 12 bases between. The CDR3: CASGVGAKLFF. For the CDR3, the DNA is TGTGCCAGCGGGGTAGGGGCGAAACTGTTTTTT.

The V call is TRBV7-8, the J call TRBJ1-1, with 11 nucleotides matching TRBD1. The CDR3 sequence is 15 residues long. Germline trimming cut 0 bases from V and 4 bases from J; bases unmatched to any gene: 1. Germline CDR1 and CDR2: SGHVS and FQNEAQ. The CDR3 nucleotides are TGTGCCAGCAGCTTAGCCGGGACAGGGGGCACTGAAGCTTTCTTT. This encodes CASSLAGTGGTEAFF.

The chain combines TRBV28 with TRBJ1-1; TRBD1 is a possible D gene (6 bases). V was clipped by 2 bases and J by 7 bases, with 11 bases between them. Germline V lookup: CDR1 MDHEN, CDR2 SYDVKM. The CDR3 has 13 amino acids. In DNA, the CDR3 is TGTGCCAGCAGTTTAGGGGGCATCCTTGAAGCTTTCTTT. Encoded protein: CASSLGGILEAFF.

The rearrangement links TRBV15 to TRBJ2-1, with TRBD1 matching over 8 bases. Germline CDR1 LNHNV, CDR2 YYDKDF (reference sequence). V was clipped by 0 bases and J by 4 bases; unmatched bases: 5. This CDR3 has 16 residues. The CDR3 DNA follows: TGTGCCACCAGCAGAGATCAGGGGGCGGGTTACAATGAGCAGTTCTTC. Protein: CATSRDQGAGYNEQFF. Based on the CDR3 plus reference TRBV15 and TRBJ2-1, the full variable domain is DAMVIQNPRYQVTQFGKPVTLSCSQTLNHNVMYWYQQKSSQAPKLLFHYYDKDFNNEADTPDNFQSRRPNTSFCFLDIRSPGLGDTAMYLCATSRDQGAGYNEQFFGPGTRLTVL.

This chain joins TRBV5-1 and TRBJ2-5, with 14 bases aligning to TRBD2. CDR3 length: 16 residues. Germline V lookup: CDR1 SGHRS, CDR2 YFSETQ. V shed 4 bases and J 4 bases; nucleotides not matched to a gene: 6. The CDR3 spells CASSTGTSGRGETQYF. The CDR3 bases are TGCGCCAGCAGCACTGGGACTAGCGGGAGAGGAGAGACCCAGTACTTC.

CDR3 sequence (DNA): TGTGCCAGCAGTCCTCAAGGACAGGAGAATGAAAAACTGTTTTTT. Translated, it gives CASSPQGQENEKLFF. The chain combines TRBV6-5 with TRBJ1-4; TRBD1 matches at 7 bases. Germline V gives CDR1 MNHEY, CDR2 SVGAGI. This CDR3 comprises 15 residues. The V segment lost 5 bases and the J segment 5 bases; nucleotides outside the gene matches: 8.

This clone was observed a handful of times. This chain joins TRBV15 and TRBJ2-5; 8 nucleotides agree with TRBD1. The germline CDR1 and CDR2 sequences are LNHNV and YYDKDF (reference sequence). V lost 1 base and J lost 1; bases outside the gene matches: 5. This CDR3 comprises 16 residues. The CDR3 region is CATSRAVQGVQETQYF. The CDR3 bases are TGTGCCACCAGCAGAGCTGTACAGGGGGTCCAAGAGACCCAGTACTTC. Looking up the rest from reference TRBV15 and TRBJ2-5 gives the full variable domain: DAMVIQNPRYQVTQFGKPVTLSCSQTLNHNVMYWYQQKSSQAPKLLFHYYDKDFNNEADTPDNFQSRRPNTSFCFLDIRSPGLGDTAMYLCATSRAVQGVQETQYFGPGTRLLVL.

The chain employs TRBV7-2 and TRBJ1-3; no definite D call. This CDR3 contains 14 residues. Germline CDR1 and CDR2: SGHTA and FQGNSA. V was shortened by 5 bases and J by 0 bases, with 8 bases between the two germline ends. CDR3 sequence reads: CASSEGYSGNTIYF. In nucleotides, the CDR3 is TGTGCCAGCAGCGAGGGATACTCTGGAAACACCATATATTTT.

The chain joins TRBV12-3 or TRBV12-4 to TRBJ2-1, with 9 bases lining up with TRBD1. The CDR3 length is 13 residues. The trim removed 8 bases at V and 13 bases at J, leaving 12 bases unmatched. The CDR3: CASSQGAAQPQFF. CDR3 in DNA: TGTGCCAGCTCACAGGGGGCGGCCCAACCCCAGTTCTTC.

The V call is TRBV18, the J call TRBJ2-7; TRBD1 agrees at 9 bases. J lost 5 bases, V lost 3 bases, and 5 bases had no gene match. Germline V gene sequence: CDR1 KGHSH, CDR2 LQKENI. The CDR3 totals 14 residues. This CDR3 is CASSPDRGSHEQYF. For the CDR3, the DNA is TGTGCCAGCTCACCCGACAGGGGGTCACACGAGCAGTACTTC.

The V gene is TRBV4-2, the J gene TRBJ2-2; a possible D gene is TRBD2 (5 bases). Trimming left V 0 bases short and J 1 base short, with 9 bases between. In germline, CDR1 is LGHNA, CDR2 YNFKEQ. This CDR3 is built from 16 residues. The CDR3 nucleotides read TGTGCCAGCAGCCAAGAAATAGCGAGGAACACCGGGGAGCTGTTTTTT. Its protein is CASSQEIARNTGELFF.

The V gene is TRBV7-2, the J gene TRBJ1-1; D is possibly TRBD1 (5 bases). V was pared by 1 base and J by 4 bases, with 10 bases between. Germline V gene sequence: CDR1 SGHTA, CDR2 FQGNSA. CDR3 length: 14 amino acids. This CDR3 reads CASSLVGQSTEAFF. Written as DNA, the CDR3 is TGTGCCAGCAGCTTAGTGGGGCAGAGCACTGAAGCTTTCTTT.

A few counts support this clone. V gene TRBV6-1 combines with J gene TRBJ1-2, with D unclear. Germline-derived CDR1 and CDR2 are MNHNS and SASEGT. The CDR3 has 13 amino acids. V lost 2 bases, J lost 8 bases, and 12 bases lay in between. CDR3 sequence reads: CASSEPPWPGYTF. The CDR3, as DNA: TGTGCCAGCAGTGAACCACCCTGGCCAGGCTACACCTTC.

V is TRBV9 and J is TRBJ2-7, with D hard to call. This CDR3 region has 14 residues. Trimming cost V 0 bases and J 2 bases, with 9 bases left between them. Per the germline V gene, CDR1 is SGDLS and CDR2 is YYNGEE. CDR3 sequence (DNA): TGTGCCAGCAGCGTAGCTTCAGGCACCTACGAGCAGTACTTC. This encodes CASSVASGTYEQYF.

This chain's CDR3 is CASSLLGTGVDNEKLFF. CDR3 nucleotides: TGTGCCAGCAGCCTCCTTGGGACTGGGGTGGATAATGAAAAACTGTTTTTT. This chain uses TRBV3-1 (or the pseudogene TRBV3-2) with TRBJ1-4; tentative D call: TRBD1 (5 bases). The V end was cut by 4 bases, the J end by 4 bases, with 19 bases between. CDR1 LGHDT and CDR2 YNNKEL come from the germline V gene (reference sequence). The CDR3 extends over 17 amino acids.

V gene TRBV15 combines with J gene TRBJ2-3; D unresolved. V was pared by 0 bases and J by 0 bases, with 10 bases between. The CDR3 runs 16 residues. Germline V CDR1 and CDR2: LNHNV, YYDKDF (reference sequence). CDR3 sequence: CATSRDGATSTDTQYF. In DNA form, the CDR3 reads TGTGCCACCAGCAGAGATGGTGCTACGAGCACAGATACGCAGTATTTT.